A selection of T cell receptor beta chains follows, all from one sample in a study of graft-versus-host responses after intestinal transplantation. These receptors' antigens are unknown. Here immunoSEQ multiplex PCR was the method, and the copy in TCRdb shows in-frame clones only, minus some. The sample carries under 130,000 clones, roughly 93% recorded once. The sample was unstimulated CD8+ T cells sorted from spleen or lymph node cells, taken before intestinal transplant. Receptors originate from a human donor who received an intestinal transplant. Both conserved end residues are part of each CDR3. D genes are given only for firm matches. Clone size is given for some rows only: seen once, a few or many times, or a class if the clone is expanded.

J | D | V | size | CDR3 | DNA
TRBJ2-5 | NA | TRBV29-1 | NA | CSFNQYGGVQETQYF | TGCAGCTTCAACCAATATGGGGGAGTCCAAGAGACCCAGTACTTC
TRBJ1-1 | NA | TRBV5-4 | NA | CASSLGGSGTEAFF | TGTGCCAGCAGCTTGGGTGGAAGTGGGACTGAAGCTTTCTTT
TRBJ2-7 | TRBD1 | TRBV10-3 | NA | CAISDRDRAYEQYF | TGTGCCATCAGCGACCGGGACAGGGCCTACGAGCAGTACTTC
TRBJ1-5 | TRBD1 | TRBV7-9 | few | CASTGTVNQPQHF | TGTGCCAGCACTGGGACAGTCAATCAGCCCCAGCATTTT
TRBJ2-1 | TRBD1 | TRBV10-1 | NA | CASSDSGGGNEQFF | TGCGCCAGCAGTGATTCAGGGGGCGGCAATGAGCAGTTCTTC
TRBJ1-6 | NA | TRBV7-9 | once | CASSLLAGESPLHF | TGTGCCAGCAGCTTACTTGCGGGAGAATCACCCCTCCACTTT
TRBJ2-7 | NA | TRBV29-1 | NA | CSVPLRGDEQYF | TGCAGCGTCCCGTTGAGGGGTGACGAGCAGTACTTC
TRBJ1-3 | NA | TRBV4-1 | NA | CASSHISRGGLGGNTIYF | TGCGCCAGCAGCCACATAAGTCGCGGGGGACTAGGTGGAAACACCATATATTTT
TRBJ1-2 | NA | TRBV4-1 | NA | CASSQRSSVDYGYTF | TGCGCCAGCAGCCAACGGTCTTCGGTCGACTATGGCTACACCTTC
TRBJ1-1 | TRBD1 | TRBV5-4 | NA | CASSTGTVNTEAFF | TGTGCCAGCAGCACAGGGACAGTGAACACTGAAGCTTTCTTT
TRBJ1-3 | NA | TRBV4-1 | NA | CASSQARGSGNTIYF | TGCGCCAGCAGCCAAGCAAGGGGCTCTGGAAACACCATATATTTT
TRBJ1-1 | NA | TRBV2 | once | CASSAEGLNTEAFF | TGTGCCAGCAGTGCTGAGGGACTGAACACTGAAGCTTTCTTT
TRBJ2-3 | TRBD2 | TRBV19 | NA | CASSRTSGGVSDTQYF | TGTGCCAGTAGTCGGACTAGCGGGGGAGTATCAGATACGCAGTATTTT
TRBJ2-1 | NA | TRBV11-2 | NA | CASSLEVRRDEQFF | TGTGCCAGCAGCTTAGAAGTGCGACGGGATGAGCAGTTCTTC
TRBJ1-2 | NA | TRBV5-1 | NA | CASSLDSKRPNYGYTF | TGCGCCAGCAGCTTGGACAGCAAACGACCCAACTATGGCTACACCTTC
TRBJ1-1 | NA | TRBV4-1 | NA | CASSQGQITEAFF | TGCGCCAGCAGCCAAGGACAGATTACTGAAGCTTTCTTT
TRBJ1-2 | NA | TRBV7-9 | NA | CASSGSDGNYGYTF | TGTGCCAGCAGCGGAAGCGACGGAAACTATGGCTACACCTTC
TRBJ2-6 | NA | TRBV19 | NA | CASSIDSASTGANVLTF | TGTGCCAGTAGTATAGATTCAGCTTCGACTGGGGCCAACGTCCTGACTTTC
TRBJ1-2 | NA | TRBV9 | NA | CASSVGGGSSVYTF | TGTGCCAGCAGCGTAGGGGGGGGGAGTAGTGTCTACACCTTC
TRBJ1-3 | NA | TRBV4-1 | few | CASSQDGGYGNTIYF | TGCGCCAGCAGCCAAGATGGGGGGTATGGAAACACCATATATTTT
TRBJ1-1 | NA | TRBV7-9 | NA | CASSLGQVEAFF | TGTGCCAGCAGCTTGGGTCAGGTTGAAGCTTTCTTT
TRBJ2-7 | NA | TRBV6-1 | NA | CASSETRSYEQYF | TGTGCCAGCAGTGAAACCCGATCCTACGAGCAGTACTTC
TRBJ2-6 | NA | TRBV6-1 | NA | CASSGGRISGANVLTF | TGTGCCAGCAGTGGGGGACGGATCTCTGGGGCCAACGTCCTGACTTTC
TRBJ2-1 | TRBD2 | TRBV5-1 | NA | CASSLGGGAMGEQFF | TGCGCCAGCAGCTTGGGCGGGGGGGCCATGGGTGAGCAGTTCTTC
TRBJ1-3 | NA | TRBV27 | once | CASSLTGWSGNTIYF | TGTGCCAGCAGTTTGACAGGCTGGTCTGGAAACACCATATATTTT
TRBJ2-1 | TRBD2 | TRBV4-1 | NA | CASSGGTSSYNEQFF | TGCGCCAGCAGTGGGGGGACTAGCTCCTACAATGAGCAGTTCTTC
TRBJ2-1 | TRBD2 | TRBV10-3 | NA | CAIRSGGAYEQFF | TGTGCCATCCGGAGCGGGGGGGCCTATGAGCAGTTCTTC
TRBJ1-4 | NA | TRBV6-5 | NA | CASSLGGRELFF | TGTGCCAGCAGTTTAGGGGGGAGGGAACTGTTTTTT
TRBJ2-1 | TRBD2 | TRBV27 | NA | CASSTAGGPSNEQFF | TGTGCCAGCAGTACAGCGGGGGGCCCCTCCAATGAGCAGTTCTTC
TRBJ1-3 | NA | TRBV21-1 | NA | CASSKEGGQSGNTIYF | TGTGCCAGCAGCAAAGAAGGGGGTCAATCTGGAAACACCATATATTTT
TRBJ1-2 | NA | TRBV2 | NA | CASSGSGRDGYTF | TGTGCCAGCAGTGGAAGTGGCAGGGATGGCTACACCTTC
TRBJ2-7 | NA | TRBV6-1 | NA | CASSQLLGIAYEQYF | TGTGCCAGCAGTCAACTTCTAGGGATAGCCTACGAGCAGTACTTC
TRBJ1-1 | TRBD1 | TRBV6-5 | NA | CASTPGGKTEAFF | TGTGCCAGCACTCCAGGGGGCAAGACTGAAGCTTTCTTT
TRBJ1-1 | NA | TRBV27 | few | CASSTGPEAFF | TGTGCCAGCAGTACCGGGCCTGAAGCTTTCTTT
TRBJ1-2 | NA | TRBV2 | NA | CASRGREFYYGYTF | TGTGCCAGCAGGGGCCGGGAATTTTACTATGGCTACACCTTC
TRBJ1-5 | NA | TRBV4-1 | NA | CASSQLLGNANQPQHF | TGCGCCAGCAGCCAATTACTGGGGAATGCGAATCAGCCCCAGCATTTT
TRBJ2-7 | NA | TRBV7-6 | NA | CASSLEAGSSYEQYF | TGTGCCAGCAGCTTAGAGGCGGGGAGCTCCTACGAGCAGTACTTC
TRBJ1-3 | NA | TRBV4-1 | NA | CASSANEGGSGNTIYF | TGCGCCAGCAGCGCTAACGAAGGGGGCTCTGGAAACACCATATATTTT
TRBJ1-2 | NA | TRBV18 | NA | CASSPLLALYGYTF | TGTGCCAGCTCACCCCTCCTCGCCCTCTATGGCTACACCTTC
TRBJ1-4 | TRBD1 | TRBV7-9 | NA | CASSFTGGGGHEKLFF | TGTGCCAGCAGCTTCACAGGGGGCGGTGGTCATGAAAAACTGTTTTTT
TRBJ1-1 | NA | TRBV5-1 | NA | CASSLFGPPGNTEAFF | TGCGCCAGCAGCTTGTTTGGCCCCCCGGGGAACACTGAAGCTTTCTTT
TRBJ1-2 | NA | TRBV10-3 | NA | CAISEPGVGTTANYGYTF | TGTGCCATCAGTGAGCCGGGGGTCGGGACGACTGCTAACTATGGCTACACCTTC
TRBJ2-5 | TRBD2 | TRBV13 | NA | CASSSPTGASGGEKYF | TGTGCCAGCAGCTCCCCCACGGGCGCTAGCGGGGGTGAGAAGTACTTC
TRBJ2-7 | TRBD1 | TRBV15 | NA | CATSRDRDRSNEQYF | TGTGCCACCAGCAGAGATCGGGACAGGAGCAACGAGCAGTACTTC
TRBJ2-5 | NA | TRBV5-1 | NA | CASSLSETEPQETQYF | TGCGCCAGCAGCTTAAGCGAGACAGAACCCCAAGAGACCCAGTACTTC
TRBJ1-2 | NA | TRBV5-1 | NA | CASSTQEDYGYTF | TGCGCCAGCTCTACCCAGGAAGACTATGGCTACACCTTC
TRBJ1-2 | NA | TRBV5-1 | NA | CASSSPAGSYGYTF | TGCGCCAGCAGCTCACCGGCGGGCAGCTATGGCTACACCTTC
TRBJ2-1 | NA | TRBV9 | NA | CASSVGTARNEQFF | TGTGCCAGCAGCGTAGGAACAGCCCGCAATGAGCAGTTCTTC
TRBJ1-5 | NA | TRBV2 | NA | CASSEGLGTKLKQPQHF | TGTGCCAGCAGTGAAGGTCTCGGGACTAAATTAAAACAGCCCCAGCATTTT
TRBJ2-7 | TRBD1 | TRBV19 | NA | CASTPGTGVNEQYF | TGTGCCAGTACCCCCGGGACAGGGGTCAACGAGCAGTACTTC
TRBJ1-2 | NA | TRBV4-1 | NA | CASRGAGYGYTF | TGCGCCAGCAGGGGGGCCGGCTATGGCTACACCTTC
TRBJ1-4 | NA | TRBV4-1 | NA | CASSQTFDEKLFF | TGCGCCAGCAGCCAGACTTTTGATGAAAAACTGTTTTTT
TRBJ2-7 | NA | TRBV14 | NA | CASSQAGQRYEQYF | TGTGCCAGCAGCCAAGCTGGACAGAGGTACGAGCAGTACTTC
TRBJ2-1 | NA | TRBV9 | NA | CASSVRTTGSPYNEQFF | TGTGCCAGCAGCGTACGCACGACGGGGTCCCCCTACAATGAGCAGTTCTTC